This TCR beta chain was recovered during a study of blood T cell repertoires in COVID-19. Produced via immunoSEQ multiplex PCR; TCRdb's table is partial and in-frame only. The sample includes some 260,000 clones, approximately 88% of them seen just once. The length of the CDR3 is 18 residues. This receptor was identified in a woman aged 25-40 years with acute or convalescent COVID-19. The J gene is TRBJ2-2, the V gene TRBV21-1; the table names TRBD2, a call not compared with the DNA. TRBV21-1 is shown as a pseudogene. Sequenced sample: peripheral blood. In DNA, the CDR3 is TGTGCCAGCAGCAAAGGCCCCAGCGGGAGGGCGAACACCGGGGAGCTGTTTTTT. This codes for CASSKGPSGRANTGELFF.